This T cell receptor (beta chain) was recorded in a study of blood T cell repertoires in COVID-19. At the level of the study: The United States, Italy and Spain supplied acute and convalescent COVID-19 samples.

Trimming took off 7 bases at V and 2 bases at J, with 9 bases between the two ends. This CDR3 has 13 amino acids. The germline V gene encodes CDR1 SGDLS and CDR2 YYNGEE. Produced via immunoSEQ multiplex PCR; TCRdb's table is partial and in-frame only. This table holds some 410,000 clones, over 75% found once. Participants' reported clinical history set cohort assignment. The sequenced material came from PBMCs or T cells enriched from blood (not recorded which). The TCR was taken from a woman in her thirties with acute COVID-19. The chain uses TRBV9 and TRBJ2-2, with D perhaps matching TRBD1 (5 bases). CDR3 amino acids: CASGRVNTGELFF. The CDR3 nucleotides read TGTGCCAGCGGCAGGGTTAACACCGGGGAGCTGTTTTTT.